The clone carrying this TCR beta chain occurred once. The antigen is not known. This sample is drawn from a study of CD8 T cells in Susac syndrome. Whole-study findings and limits: As the study acknowledged, the number of individuals in its TCR sequencing and HLA analysis was relatively small.

CDR1 SGHRS and CDR2 YFSETQ come from the germline V gene. There are 15 residues in the CDR3. Trimming cost V 4 bases and J 6 bases; bases outside gene matches: 10. After extraction with the RNeasy kit, roughly 0.45 to 1 ug of the RNA was reverse transcribed using random hexamers. The immunoSEQ assay covered 54 Vbeta and 13 Jbeta segments for CDR3. TCRdb fed the immunoSEQ multiplex PCR reads into MiXCR, producing one record per CDR3 protein. The sample consists of over 150,000 distinct CDR3 sequences, approximately 94% of them appearing once. CD8+ and CD4+ blood T cells underwent TCR beta sequencing. Negative magnetic isolation gave CD8+ and CD4+ cells; FACS enriched CD8+ TEMRA.

The receptor comes from a human donor with multiple sclerosis. The source material was CD4+ T cells from PBMCs. J is TRBJ2-7 and V is TRBV5-1; TRBD1 aligns across 10 bases. As DNA, the CDR3 is TGCGCCAGCAGCCTATACCTGACAGGGGGCGCCGAGCAGTACTTC. This codes for CASSLYLTGGAEQYF.